The sample holds many counts of the clone carrying this T cell receptor (beta chain). The antigen is not known. Generation of TCR cDNA used 5'RACE template switching (which added a universal primer site and UMIs). From the 5' RACE reads, TCRdb called clonotypes with MiXCR, one entry per CDR3 protein. The sample consists of approximately 150,000 distinct CDR3 sequences, 5.5% to 7.5% of them appearing once. This entry is derived from a study of T cells after yellow fever vaccination. CDR3 size: 15 residues. The V gene end was trimmed by 6 bases and the J gene end by 5 bases; junction bases not matched to a gene: 14. The germline gives CDR1 DFQATT, CDR2 SNEGSKA (reference sequence). The study, taken as a whole, reports: Most primary-vaccination clones recurred post-booster (around 95% CD4, roughly 90% CD8). By day 5 rather than day 15, the secondary response had peaked, though it was weaker.

V usage is TRBV20-1 and J usage is TRBJ2-7, with 9 bases identical to TRBD1. The sequences come from CD4+ T cells sorted from PBMCs, collected on the day of the first yellow fever vaccination. The TCR sequence derives from a man between 18 and 29 years old who received the YFV17D yellow fever vaccine. The CDR3 DNA reads as TGCAGTGCCTACCTGCGGGGGACAGGGAGAAACGAGCAGTACGTC. Residues: CSAYLRGTGRNEQYV.